These T cell receptor beta chains were read from a single sample in a study of blood T cell repertoires in COVID-19. The repertoire was sequenced with immunoSEQ multiplex PCR; TCRdb's copy has only in-frame clones and lacks some. The sample has 250,000 to 300,000 clones, less than 90% seen once; the top ten hold approximately 12%. The sequenced material came from peripheral blood. The receptor source for this set is a woman in her 30s with COVID-19, enrolled during active disease. The CDR3 runs from the conserved cysteine through the conserved F or W. A D gene is named only where the DNA matches it firmly. Clone size is shown for a subset of rows, as once, few, many or a class of expanded clone.

v_gene	abundance	d_gene	j_gene	CDR3aa
TRBV11-3	once	.	TRBJ2-1	CASSLEGLSYNEQFF
TRBV2	.	.	TRBJ1-5	CASMPLLDQPQHF
TRBV7-9	.	.	TRBJ1-3	CASSPPGGPGNTIYF
TRBV19	.	TRBD1	TRBJ1-1	CATSGGTEAFF
TRBV20-1	.	.	TRBJ2-5	CSARLGTQYF
TRBV6-4	once	.	TRBJ2-1	CASSLRYSGSYNEQFF
TRBV28	.	.	TRBJ1-2	CASSRRGASNYGYTF
TRBV19	.	TRBD1	TRBJ1-5	CASSIPWQGAGQPQHF
TRBV11-3	.	.	TRBJ1-1	CASSFTSGEAFF
TRBV18	.	TRBD1	TRBJ2-1	CASSYGQGNEQFF
TRBV6-5	.	TRBD1	TRBJ1-3	CASRGDRGSGNTIYF
TRBV11-2	.	.	TRBJ1-4	CASSLRMAGGEKLFF
TRBV27	.	.	TRBJ2-2	CASSFRANTGELFF
TRBV11-3	.	TRBD1	TRBJ2-2	CASSPGQQNTGELFF
TRBV5-4	.	.	TRBJ2-2	CASSPFPGVNTGELFF
TRBV18	.	.	TRBJ1-2	CASSPTGDYGYTF
TRBV15	.	.	TRBJ1-2	CATSRSVDTNYGYTF
TRBV3-1/TRBV3-2	.	.	TRBJ1-1	CASSQDIRWGVVTDTEAFF
TRBV9	once	TRBD2	TRBJ2-3	CASSVAGGATDTQYF
TRBV2	.	.	TRBJ2-3	CASSGLADTDTQYF
TRBV12-3/TRBV12-4	.	.	TRBJ2-7	CASSFRRTEQYF
TRBV6-6	few	TRBD1	TRBJ2-3	CASSQWGGTGPLDTQYF
TRBV6-1	few	TRBD2	TRBJ2-7	CASSEIMGLAGVQYF
TRBV2	.	.	TRBJ2-5	CARGVGIETQYF
TRBV28	.	TRBD1	TRBJ1-1	CASTQTGGDTEAFF
TRBV7-2	.	.	TRBJ1-1	CASSRSRNTEAFF
TRBV19	.	.	TRBJ1-2	CASSFTYRVAYGYTF
TRBV7-2	.	TRBD2	TRBJ2-7	CASSITSGVAYEQYF
TRBV9	.	TRBD2	TRBJ2-2	CASSPRGVPNTGELFF
TRBV6-5	.	.	TRBJ1-1	CASRQGRHTEAFF
TRBV5-1	.	.	TRBJ2-2	CASSLLTGELFF
TRBV6-5	once	.	TRBJ1-2	CASGPFYGYTF
TRBV21-1	.	.	TRBJ2-3	CASSRKRSPLRSGGTDTQYF
TRBV3-1/TRBV3-2	.	TRBD2	TRBJ2-1	CASSQDYGTSVNEQFF
TRBV30	.	TRBD1	TRBJ2-6	CAWSGGTGAGANVLTF
TRBV28	.	.	TRBJ2-7	CASYTGAGPHEQYF
TRBV4-1	.	TRBD1	TRBJ1-1	CASSHMTGGTEAFF
TRBV10-3	.	TRBD1	TRBJ1-6	CAISETGGSSPLHF
TRBV27	.	TRBD2	TRBJ2-1	CASSLGGEGNEQFF
TRBV3-1/TRBV3-2	.	.	TRBJ1-5	CASSQDLLSPSNQPQHF
TRBV7-9	.	.	TRBJ1-5	CASSLAEGHDQPQHF
TRBV24-1	.	.	TRBJ2-7	CATSDPVSYEQYF
TRBV3-1/TRBV3-2	.	.	TRBJ2-1	CASSQGLLGQFF
TRBV9	once	TRBD2	TRBJ2-1	CASSVDLAGGPSEQFF
TRBV10-1	.	.	TRBJ1-1	CASSESIVGLEAFF
TRBV6-1	.	.	TRBJ1-1	CASSEAGGRTEAFF
TRBV5-1	.	TRBD1	TRBJ1-4	CASSWGQGAQRLFF
TRBV6-5	.	.	TRBJ1-2	CASKMDKYYGYTF
TRBV15	.	TRBD1	TRBJ2-7	CATSSGPGQGQYEQYF
TRBV7-9	.	.	TRBJ2-7	CASSLVVATSRSYEQYF
TRBV5-8	.	.	TRBJ1-5	CASSLVWDTHQPQHF
TRBV19	.	.	TRBJ1-2	CASSIAQGLGYTF
TRBV30	.	TRBD1	TRBJ1-4	CAWSPGQLKNEKLFF
TRBV19	.	TRBD1	TRBJ1-3	CASSIRGQFGGNTIYF
TRBV3-1/TRBV3-2	.	.	TRBJ2-1	CASSQDLAPYNEQFF
TRBV20-1	.	.	TRBJ1-5	CSASGPGQPQHF
TRBV11-2	.	.	TRBJ2-1	CASSSGFNEQFF
TRBV6-6	.	.	TRBJ2-3	CASSYSGPVYF
TRBV13	.	.	TRBJ1-1	CASSSLGLMNTEAFF
TRBV11-2	.	.	TRBJ2-1	CASSLDLPGQRYNEQFF